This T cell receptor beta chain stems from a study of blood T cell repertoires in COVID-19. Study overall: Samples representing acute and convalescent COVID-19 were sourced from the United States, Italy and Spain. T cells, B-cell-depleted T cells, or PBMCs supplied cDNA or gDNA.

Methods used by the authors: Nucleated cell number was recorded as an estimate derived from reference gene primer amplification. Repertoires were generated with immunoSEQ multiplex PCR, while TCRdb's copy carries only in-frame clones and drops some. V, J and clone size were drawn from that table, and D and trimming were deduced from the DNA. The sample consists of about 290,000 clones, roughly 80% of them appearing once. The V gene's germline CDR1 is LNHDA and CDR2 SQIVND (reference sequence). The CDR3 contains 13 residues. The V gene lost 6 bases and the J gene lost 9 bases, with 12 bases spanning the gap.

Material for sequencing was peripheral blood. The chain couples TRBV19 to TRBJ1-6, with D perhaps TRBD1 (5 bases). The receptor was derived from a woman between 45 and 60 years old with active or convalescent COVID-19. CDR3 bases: TGTGCCAGTAGGGGAGGGGCCGTTTCACCCCTCCACTTT. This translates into CASRGGAVSPLHF.